This entry lists 15 T cell receptor beta chains sequenced from one sample in a study of vaccination effects on CD4 cells after COVID-19. No antigen has been identified for these receptors. Profiled with immunoSEQ multiplex PCR; TCRdb holds only in-frame clones, not every one. The sample lists more than 35,000 clones, around 70% occurring once. At the end of 10 days of culture, CD4+ T cells were isolated. Of the BNT162b2 and mRNA-1273 vaccines, participants received two doses of one or the other. Sequencing used CD4+ T cells from PBMCs cultured without peptide, obtained after COVID-19 vaccination. The receptors come from a human donor who received a COVID-19 vaccine.

The count of this clone is one. The chain recombines TRBV7-2 with TRBJ2-5; TRBD2 is a possible D gene (7 bases). CDR1 is SGHTA and CDR2 is FQGNSA in the germline V gene. Trimming removed 4 bases from V and 4 bases from J, with 13 bases in between. This CDR3 region has 14 residues. Here the CDR3 reads CASSSLRGGETQYF. The CDR3 DNA follows: TGTGCCAGCAGCTCTCTTAGGGGGGGAGAGACCCAGTACTTC.

The chain employs TRBV5-1 and TRBJ2-1, with TRBD2 identical over 8 bases. V was pared by 2 bases and J by 15 bases, with 7 bases of the junction left unmatched. The germline V gene has CDR1 SGHRS and CDR2 YFSETQ. The CDR3 sequence is 12 residues long. Here the CDR3 DNA reads TGCGCCAGCAGCTTCGAGGCGGGGGGAGGGTTCTTC. Translation: CASSFEAGGGFF.

The gene calls are TRBV5-1 and TRBJ2-3; D perhaps matches TRBD2 (6 bases). V lost 7 bases, J lost 1 base, and 13 bases lay in between. The CDR3 sequence is 14 residues long. Germline V gives CDR1 SGHRS, CDR2 YFSETQ. The CDR3 loop reads CASAWGDGTDTQYF. In DNA form, the CDR3 reads TGCGCCAGCGCCTGGGGGGATGGCACAGATACGCAGTATTTT.

The chain has TRBV28 and TRBJ2-3; 11 positions agree with TRBD2. CDR1 and CDR2 from the germline V gene are MDHEN and SYDVKM. The CDR3 runs 16 residues. J was trimmed by 8 bases and V by 4 bases; bases with no gene match: 11. CDR3 amino acids: CASSSPTSGESGTQYF. CDR3 in DNA: TGTGCCAGCAGTTCACCGACTAGCGGGGAGTCGGGTACGCAGTATTTT.

V is TRBV15 and J is TRBJ2-7, with D perhaps matching TRBD2 (7 bases). Germline lookup yields CDR1 LNHNV and CDR2 YYDKDF (reference sequence). This CDR3 contains 15 residues. The V and J ends lost 0 bases and 1 base respectively, with 10 bases between them. Written as DNA, the CDR3 is TGTGCCACCAGCAGAGAGAGGGGGGGATCCTACGAGCAGTACTTC. Its translation is CATSRERGGSYEQYF.

The chain links TRBV5-5 to TRBJ2-6, with D tentatively TRBD1 (5 bases). The V gene lost 6 bases and the J gene lost 0 bases, with 10 bases spanning the gap. From germline, CDR1 is SGHKS and CDR2 YYEKEE (reference sequence). The CDR3 has 15 residues. The CDR3: CASNRQLSGANVLTF. The CDR3 nucleotides are TGTGCCAGCAACCGACAGCTCTCTGGGGCCAACGTCCTGACTTTC.

The genes are TRBV27 and TRBJ1-1; D is perhaps TRBD1 (5 bases). Germline CDR1 and CDR2: MNHEY and SMNVEV (reference sequence). The CDR3 is made up of 12 amino acids. Trimming cost V 3 bases and J 8 bases, with 10 bases left between them. The CDR3 coding sequence is TGTGCCAGCAGTTTCCCCCGGGGCGAAGCTTTCTTT. As protein: CASSFPRGEAFF.

The chain uses TRBV6-2 or TRBV6-3 and TRBJ1-3; no reliable D call. Germline loops: CDR1 MNHEY, CDR2 SVGEGT. V dropped 2 bases and J dropped 5 bases, with 13 bases sitting between them. This CDR3 is built from 15 residues. The DNA of the CDR3 is TGTGCCAGCAGTTACACTCAGGTTCTCCGAAACACCATATATTTT. It specifies CASSYTQVLRNTIYF.

Points on this clone: This sample includes further DNA sequences coding for the same CDR3. V is TRBV3-1 (or the pseudogene TRBV3-2) and J is TRBJ2-1, with D unresolved. This CDR3 spans 16 amino acids. Germline V CDR1 and CDR2: LGHDT, YNNKEL (reference sequence). Trimming shortened V by 0 bases and J by 4 bases, and 13 bases separated the two germline ends. As DNA, the CDR3 is TGTGCCAGCAGCCAAGATTTCCGTGGACCTTACAATGAGCAGTTCTTC. This codes for CASSQDFRGPYNEQFF.

V usage is TRBV4-1 and J usage is TRBJ2-5, with 7 bases aligning to TRBD1. The CDR3 loop spans 18 amino acids. In germline, CDR1 is MGHRA, CDR2 YSYEKL. Trimming cost V 0 bases and J 0 bases; bases outside gene matches: 10. Here the CDR3 reads CASSQERATGDNQETQYF. DNA for the CDR3: TGCGCCAGCAGCCAAGAACGGGCCACAGGGGACAACCAAGAGACCCAGTACTTC.

The CDR3 DNA sequence: TGTGCCACCAGGGACAGTTCTAACTATGGCTACACCTTC. This sequence encodes CATRDSSNYGYTF. V and J are TRBV24-1 and TRBJ1-2; possible D gene TRBD1, 6 bases. Trimming took 7 bases from V and 0 from J, leaving 8 bases between them. CDR1 KGHDR and CDR2 SFDVKD come from the germline V gene. The CDR3 has 13 amino acids.

This chain joins TRBV11-3 and TRBJ2-2; 7 bases align to TRBD2. With 1 base clipped from V and 7 bases from J, the junction kept 6 bases outside the gene matches. The germline V gene encodes CDR1 SGHNT and CDR2 YENEEA. There are 15 residues in the CDR3. The CDR3 is CASSLAGGFRGELFF. DNA for the CDR3: TGTGCCAGCAGCTTAGCGGGAGGTTTTCGCGGGGAGCTGTTTTTT.

The chain employs TRBV6-2 or TRBV6-3 and TRBJ2-1, with TRBD2 matching over 15 bases. CDR3 size: 15 residues. Trimming took 0 bases from V and 13 from J; bases not matched to a gene: 4. The germline V gene has CDR1 MNHEY and CDR2 SVGEGT. CDR3 in DNA: TGTGCCAGCAGTTACTCCAGGACTAGCGGGGGGGCCCAGTTCTTC. Translation gives CASSYSRTSGGAQFF.

V gene TRBV6-5 combines with J gene TRBJ1-1; D uncertain. V was cut by 4 bases and J by 5 bases, with 11 bases left in between. Germline-derived CDR1 and CDR2 are MNHEY and SVGAGI. This CDR3 is built from 13 residues. This CDR3 is CASSSDRRTEAFF. The CDR3 region has the DNA TGTGCCAGCAGTTCGGACCGGAGGACTGAAGCTTTCTTT.

This rearrangement joins TRBV2 to TRBJ2-1; 9 positions match TRBD1. V was pared by 6 bases and J by 7 bases, with 7 bases of the junction left unmatched. Germline CDR1 is SNHLY and CDR2 is FYNNEI. This CDR3 is built from 14 residues. CDR3 loop: CASRNRGRSNEQFF. The CDR3 region has the DNA TGTGCCAGCAGAAACAGGGGGCGTTCGAATGAGCAGTTCTTC.